These 20 T cell receptor beta chains were all obtained from the same sample, sequenced in a study of T cell responses to AZD1222 COVID-19 vaccine (dated by TCRdb to the early 2020s). Libraries were made using the immunoSEQ multiplex PCR assay. This is the immuneACCESS table as TCRdb keeps it, with only in-frame sequences that have V and J called. A part of the clones is gone; compared with another copy, unresolved V genes explain less than half, and the rest is unexplained. This sample gives about 42,000 clones in total; approximately 88% of them show up just once. About 25% of the sample belongs to the ten largest clones. This sample's time point label indicates: about 28 days (+/-7) after the second vaccine dose. The source material was peripheral blood, sampled 28 days after the second AZD1222 dose. The receptors derive from an adult who received the AZD1222 COVID-19 vaccine.

The chain carries TRBV6-6 and TRBJ1-3; D remains unclear. Germline lookup yields CDR1 MNHNY and CDR2 SVGAGI (reference sequence). The CDR3 extends over 14 amino acids. Trimming shortened V by 8 bases and J by 6 bases, and 17 bases separated the two germline ends. CDR3 nucleotide sequence: TGTGCCAGCCCCTCGGGGAGATTCGAAAACACCATATATTTT. This gives the protein CASPSGRFENTIYF.

The chain employs TRBV19 and TRBJ1-5; unclear D gene. Trimming shortened V by 6 bases and J by 2 bases, and 5 bases separated the two germline ends. Germline V lookup: CDR1 LNHDA, CDR2 SQIVND (reference sequence). The CDR3 totals 12 residues. The CDR3 loop reads CASRVGNQPQHF. The DNA for the CDR3 is TGTGCCAGTAGGGTAGGCAATCAGCCCCAGCATTTT.

In this sample, this clone turned up once. V usage is TRBV6-1 and J usage is TRBJ1-2, with a weak D call TRBD1 (5 bases). This CDR3 contains 15 residues. V lost 0 bases and J 1 base, leaving 9 bases between the germline ends. Germline V CDR1 and CDR2: MNHNS, SASEGT. The CDR3 nucleotides are TGTGCCAGCAGTGAAGCGCCGGGGGTTAACTATGGCTACACCTTC. This encodes CASSEAPGVNYGYTF.

J is TRBJ2-5 and V is TRBV30, with D uncertain. The germline V gene has CDR1 GTSNPN and CDR2 SVGIG (reference sequence). The CDR3 contains 12 residues. V was pared by 0 bases and J by 4 bases, with 6 bases between. CDR3 bases: TGTGCCTGGAGTGTCGAAGGAGAGACCCAGTACTTC. Protein product: CAWSVEGETQYF.

In DNA form, the CDR3 reads TGTGCCAGCAGCCAGTCCGGGACAGGGAGGTACAATGAGCAGTTCTTC. Translated: CASSQSGTGRYNEQFF. The chain couples TRBV3-1 (or the pseudogene TRBV3-2) to TRBJ2-1, with 9 bases matching TRBD1. This CDR3 region has 16 residues. Trimming removed 3 bases from V and 4 bases from J; junction bases left unmatched: 7. Germline lookup yields CDR1 LGHDT and CDR2 YNNKEL (reference sequence).

As DNA, the CDR3 is TGTGCCAGCAGTGATGCCAAGTATAGCAATCAGCCCCAGCATTTT. Residues: CASSDAKYSNQPQHF. J is TRBJ1-5 and V is TRBV2, with unresolved D. Trimming pared 3 bases from V and 0 bases from J, leaving 9 bases between. The germline V gene encodes CDR1 SNHLY and CDR2 FYNNEI. The CDR3 is made up of 15 amino acids.

CDR3 nucleotide sequence: TGCGCCAGCAGCTTGGGTGGGACAGGGCAAGGCTACACCTTC. Translating it yields CASSLGGTGQGYTF. The chain combines TRBV5-1 with TRBJ1-2; TRBD1 aligns across 9 bases. Germline V gene data show CDR1 as SGHRS and CDR2 as YFSETQ. This CDR3 region has 14 residues. The J segment lost 8 bases and the V segment lost 0 bases, leaving 5 bases of the junction unmatched.

This clone was observed once. The V call is TRBV19, the J call TRBJ1-4, with D maybe TRBD1 (5 bases). Germline values: CDR1 LNHDA, CDR2 SQIVND (reference sequence). V shed 4 bases and J shed 5 bases, with 14 bases lying between them. This CDR3 contains 15 residues. The CDR3 region is CASSTEGRSNEKLFF. CDR3 sequence (DNA): TGTGCCAGTAGTACCGAGGGACGGTCAAATGAAAAACTGTTTTTT.

The chain has TRBV3-1 (or the pseudogene TRBV3-2) and TRBJ2-7, with D possibly being TRBD1 or TRBD2 (5 bases each). From germline, CDR1 is LGHDT and CDR2 YNNKEL (reference sequence). The CDR3 has 15 residues. V lost 6 bases, J lost 0 bases, and 15 bases lay in between. CDR3 protein: CASSPGRGASYEQYF. CDR3 coding DNA: TGTGCCAGCAGTCCCGGAAGGGGAGCCTCCTACGAGCAGTACTTC.

The chain combines TRBV7-9 with TRBJ1-1; D remains ambiguous. CDR3 length equals 14 residues. V gave up 4 bases and J gave up 1 base, with 10 bases separating them. Germline values: CDR1 SEHNR, CDR2 FQNEAQ (reference sequence). CDR3 in amino acids: CASSSHGGNTEAFF. In DNA form, the CDR3 reads TGTGCCAGCAGCTCCCACGGAGGGAACACTGAAGCTTTCTTT.

The table lists this clone with a few counts. The genes are TRBV7-2 and TRBJ1-2; D remains ambiguous. The germline V gene encodes CDR1 SGHTA and CDR2 FQGNSA. The CDR3 covers 13 residues. V was clipped by 1 base and J by 6 bases, with 9 bases between them. The chain's CDR3 is CASSLGETNGYTF. For the CDR3, the DNA is TGTGCCAGCAGCTTAGGGGAAACAAATGGCTACACCTTC.

The chain employs TRBV27 and TRBJ2-2; maybe TRBD1 (6 bases). The CDR3 runs to 16 residues. Germline CDR1 is MNHEY and CDR2 is SMNVEV (reference sequence). With 4 bases removed from V and 0 bases from J, the gap between germline ends came to 12 bases. DNA of the CDR3: TGTGCCAGCAGTTCCCGGAAGGGGGCGAACACCGGGGAGCTGTTTTTT. Translating gives CASSSRKGANTGELFF.

This sequence joins TRBV7-2 and TRBJ1-3; TRBD1 might be the D (6 bases). Germline CDR1 reads SGHTA; CDR2 reads FQGNSA. CDR3 length: 15 amino acids. Trimming shortened V by 3 bases and J by 5 bases, and 14 bases separated the two germline ends. The CDR3 loop reads CASSLSGTPRNTIYF. The CDR3 bases are TGTGCCAGCAGCTTGTCCGGGACACCCCGAAACACCATATATTTT.

The rearrangement links TRBV3-1 (or the pseudogene TRBV3-2) to TRBJ1-4; TRBD1 matches 7 bases. J was trimmed by 11 bases and V by 3 bases; bases with no gene match: 3. From germline, CDR1 is LGHDT and CDR2 YNNKEL (reference sequence). The CDR3 has 12 residues. The CDR3 DNA is TGTGCCAGCAGCCAGACAGGGTTGAAACTGTTTTTT. Protein: CASSQTGLKLFF.

The rearrangement joins TRBV29-1 to TRBJ1-3, with D uncertain. Per the germline V gene, CDR1 is SQVTM and CDR2 is ANQGSEA. There are 14 residues in the CDR3. With 4 bases removed from V and 0 bases from J, the gap between germline ends came to 10 bases. The CDR3 DNA sequence: TGCAGCGTTGGAGTGGGGATCTCTGGAAACACCATATATTTT. This translates into CSVGVGISGNTIYF.

This clone was seen only once. V usage is TRBV27 and J usage is TRBJ1-6; 9 bases map to TRBD1. After removal of 0 bases from V and 10 bases from J, the junction contained 7 bases not matched to a gene. The length of the CDR3 is 16 residues. Germline V gene data show CDR1 as MNHEY and CDR2 as SMNVEV (reference sequence). In nucleotides, the CDR3 is TGTGCCAGCAGTTTATCTCCACAGGGGGCGAGATCACCCCTCCACTTT. This gives the protein CASSLSPQGARSPLHF.

The CDR3 reads CASRTSGTYNEQFF. The CDR3 coding sequence is TGTGCCAGCAGGACTAGCGGGACCTACAATGAGCAGTTCTTC. The J gene is TRBJ2-1, the V gene TRBV5-6; 11 nucleotides agree with TRBD2. CDR1 and CDR2 from the germline V gene are SGHDT and YYEEEE. The V gene end was trimmed by 5 bases and the J gene end by 2 bases; junction bases not matched to a gene: 0. This CDR3 contains 14 residues.

The chain's CDR3 is CASSIILASYNEQFF. Here the CDR3 DNA reads TGTGCCAGTAGTATTATTCTAGCCTCCTACAATGAGCAGTTCTTC. The chain recombines TRBV19 with TRBJ2-1; the D gene is possibly TRBD2 (5 bases). CDR3 length: 15 amino acids. Germline-derived CDR1 and CDR2 are LNHDA and SQIVND (reference sequence). V lost 3 bases, J lost 0 bases, and 9 bases lay in between. Combining the CDR3 with reference TRBV19 and TRBJ2-1 gives the whole variable domain DGGITQSPKYLFRKEGQNVTLSCEQNLNHDAMYWYRQDPGQGLRLIYYSQIVNDFQKGDIAEGYSVSREKKESFPLTVTSAQKNPTAFYLCASSIILASYNEQFFGPGTRLTVL.

The V gene is TRBV7-9, the J gene TRBJ2-2; TRBD2 aligns across 11 bases. The ends lost 6 bases at V and 2 bases at J; junction bases unmatched: 5. The CDR3 runs 16 residues. Germline V gives CDR1 SEHNR, CDR2 FQNEAQ (reference sequence). The CDR3 sequence: CASSPRLAGNTGELFF. The CDR3 nucleotides read TGTGCCAGCAGTCCCCGACTAGCGGGAAACACCGGGGAGCTGTTTTTT.

V usage is TRBV12-3 or TRBV12-4 and J usage is TRBJ1-5; unclear D gene. CDR3 length: 13 residues. V dropped 2 bases and J dropped 4 bases, with 6 bases sitting between them. The CDR3 DNA follows: TGTGCCAGCAGTTTACTGGAGAATCAGCCCCAGCATTTT. It yields the protein CASSLLENQPQHF.